This TCR beta chain was sequenced for a study of cytomegalovirus exposure and HLA in healthy donors. After removal of 1 base from V and 5 bases from J, the junction contained 12 bases not matched to a gene. The CDR3 contains 17 residues. Germline assignment: CDR1 LGHNA and CDR2 YNFKEQ. Remarks on this clone: Its antigen is still unknown.

60 Vbeta and 13 Jbeta primers were used in PCR. TCRdb keeps only in-frame clones here, not all; method: immunoSEQ multiplex PCR. The sample data list roughly 110,000 clones. Findings of the study overall: Association of roughly 17,000 TCR beta sequences with HLA alleles was found at 0.05 false discovery rate in a later analysis. In a later analysis, a missense DCLRE1C variant was linked to TCR beta V- and J-gene trimming. Differences between HLA loci emerged in a later analysis of TCR association rates, with DRB1 most and HLA-C fewest.

Sequenced sample: PBMCs. The rearrangement links TRBV4-2 to TRBJ2-5; the match to TRBD2 covers 8 bases. This receptor was taken from a man aged 25 to 40 in good health and CMV-seronegative. Here the CDR3 reads CASSQVSGGGPGETQYF. In DNA, the CDR3 is TGTGCCAGCAGCCAAGTGAGTGGCGGGGGGCCGGGGGAGACCCAGTACTTC.